Following are 21 T cell receptor beta chains from one sample sequenced in a study of Graves' ophthalmopathy and Graves' hyperthyroidism. From RNA, the CDR3 regions of TCR beta chains were amplified and sequenced. HTBI primers served in a first-round RT-PCR, which a second-round multiplex PCR followed. TCRdb fed the multiplex PCR reads into MiXCR, producing one record per CDR3 protein. The data hold about 400,000 distinct CDR3 sequences, with around 19% observed a single time. Sequenced input: peripheral blood. The receptors derive from a young woman with Graves' ophthalmopathy.

At least ten counts were recorded for this clonotype. The rearrangement links TRBV6-1 to TRBJ1-1; TRBD1 might be the D (5 bases). Germline CDR1 is MNHNS and CDR2 is SASEGT. This CDR3 is built from 14 residues. Trimming removed 3 bases from V and 11 bases from J, with 19 bases in between. In DNA form, the CDR3 reads TGTGCCAGCAGTGATCCTCCAGGGTTTCGGCTGGCTTTCTTT. This codes for CASSDPPGFRLAFF.

This clonotype was counted at least ten times. The CDR3 loop is CASSSGFGREETQYF. DNA for the CDR3: TGTGCCAGCAGTTCAGGGTTTGGACGGGAAGAGACCCAGTACTTC. J is TRBJ2-5 and V is TRBV28; maybe TRBD1 (5 bases). Trimming stripped 4 bases from V and 3 bases from J, with 15 bases between. Germline V CDR1 and CDR2: MDHEN, SYDVKM. The CDR3 length is 15 residues.

This clonotype was detected many times. V and J are TRBV28 and TRBJ2-7; 7 nucleotides line up with TRBD1. The CDR3 runs 14 residues. Germline V gene data show CDR1 as MDHEN and CDR2 as SYDVKM. The V gene end was trimmed by 7 bases and the J gene end by 0 bases; junction bases not matched to a gene: 6. The CDR3 DNA follows: TGTGCCAGCATTTCCCGGGACAGCTCCTACGAGCAGTACTTC. Protein sequence: CASISRDSSYEQYF.

There are many counts of this clonotype. This chain links TRBV11-1 with TRBJ2-6; D might be TRBD1 (5 bases). The CDR3 loop spans 16 amino acids. Trimming shortened V by 5 bases and J by 0 bases, and 11 bases separated the two germline ends. Germline V lookup: CDR1 SGHAT, CDR2 FQDESV (reference sequence). CDR3 nucleotides: TGTGCCAGCAGCGTAGGAACAGGCTCTGGGGCCAACGTCCTGACTTTC. Its protein product is CASSVGTGSGANVLTF.

This clonotype was observed at least ten times. The chain recombines TRBV7-2 with TRBJ2-5, with 11 bases fitting TRBD2. CDR1 and CDR2 (germline): SGHTA, FQGNSA. CDR3 length: 16 amino acids. V lost 4 bases to trimming and J lost 3 bases; unmatched junction nucleotides: 7. The CDR3 sequence: CASSSLAGGPEETQYF. The CDR3 nucleotides read TGTGCCAGCAGCTCCCTAGCGGGGGGCCCAGAAGAGACCCAGTACTTC. The entire variable domain, with the rest obtained from reference TRBV7-2 and TRBJ2-5, is as follows: GAGVSQSPSNKVTEKGKDVELRCDPISGHTALYWYRQSLGQGLEFLIYFQGNSAPDKSGLPSDRFSAERTGGSVSTLTIQRTQQEDSAVYLCASSSLAGGPEETQYFGPGTRLLVL.

This clonotype was seen just once. The chain links TRBV20-1 to TRBJ2-7; TRBD2 matches 14 bases. V trimming: 0 bases; J trimming: 7 bases; junction bases outside the gene matches: 2. Looked up from germline, CDR1 is DFQATT and CDR2 is SNEGSKA (reference sequence). The CDR3 loop spans 14 amino acids. CDR3: CSAREGTSGSEQYF. In DNA, the CDR3 is TGCAGTGCTAGAGAAGGGACTAGCGGGAGTGAGCAGTACTTC.

The chain combines TRBV12-3 or TRBV12-4 with TRBJ1-1; D gene uncertain. The V end was cut by 4 bases, the J end by 2 bases, with 14 bases between. CDR3 size: 15 residues. CDR3 DNA: TGTGCCAGCAGTTATCGGCAGGCCGGAAACACTGAAGCTTTCTTT. The encoded protein is CASSYRQAGNTEAFF.

This clonotype was counted many times. The chain carries TRBV14 and TRBJ2-7, with D tentatively TRBD2 (5 bases). Trimming took off 4 bases at V and 9 bases at J, with 10 bases between the two ends. Looked up from germline, CDR1 is SGHDN and CDR2 is FVKESK. The CDR3 sequence is 11 residues long. CDR3 nucleotide sequence: TGTGCCAGCAGCCCGGGAAGAGCGCAGTACTTC. It is translated as CASSPGRAQYF.

The chain is built from TRBV6-2 or TRBV6-3 and TRBJ1-1, with 7 nucleotides matching TRBD1. Unmatched junction bases numbered 9, after V lost 6 bases and J lost 5 bases. This CDR3 spans 14 amino acids. Germline V gene sequence: CDR1 MNHEY, CDR2 SVGEGT. The CDR3 loop reads CASRGPGGETEAFF. The CDR3, as DNA: TGTGCCAGCAGAGGACCAGGGGGAGAGACTGAAGCTTTCTTT.

This clonotype was counted many times. For the CDR3, the DNA is TGTGCCAGCAGGCCTACTAGCGGGGCTCACGAGCAGTACTTC. Protein product: CASRPTSGAHEQYF. The gene calls are TRBV7-2 and TRBJ2-7; 10 nucleotides agree with TRBD2. V lost 6 bases, J lost 5 bases, and 7 bases stayed unmatched. Germline V gene lookup returns CDR1 SGHTA and CDR2 FQGNSA. This CDR3 comprises 14 residues.

A few counts support this clonotype. The chain carries TRBV6-1 and TRBJ1-1; D remains unclear. V lost 2 bases to trimming and J lost 0 bases, with 13 bases between them. The CDR3 has 16 residues. In germline, CDR1 is MNHNS, CDR2 SASEGT. CDR3: CASSEIAGFMNTEAFF. The CDR3 nucleotides read TGTGCCAGCAGTGAAATCGCAGGTTTCATGAACACTGAAGCTTTCTTT.

This clonotype has ten or more counts. The J gene is TRBJ2-7, the V gene TRBV11-2; D may correspond to TRBD1 or TRBD2 (5 bases each). Germline V gene data show CDR1 as SGHAT and CDR2 as FQNNGV. CDR3 size: 16 residues. The ends were cut back, 5 bases at V and 7 bases at J, with 24 bases in the middle. The CDR3: CASSPEVGDPLGEQYF. The CDR3 DNA follows: TGTGCCAGCAGCCCCGAAGTCGGGGACCCGTTGGGGGAGCAGTACTTC. Based on the CDR3 plus reference TRBV11-2 and TRBJ2-7, the full variable domain is EAGVAQSPRYKIIEKRQSVAFWCNPISGHATLYWYQQILGQGPKLLIQFQNNGVVDDSQLPKDRFSAERLKGVDSTLKIQPAKLEDSAVYLCASSPEVGDPLGEQYFGPGTRLTVT.

This chain uses TRBV12-3 or TRBV12-4 with TRBJ1-5, with D possibly TRBD1 on 6 matching bases. The V end was cut by 7 bases, the J end by 5 bases, with 9 bases between. This CDR3 is built from 12 residues. The CDR3 protein is CASTDSDQPQHF. The CDR3 DNA follows: TGTGCCAGCACGGACAGCGATCAGCCCCAGCATTTT.

This clonotype was observed at least ten times. The chain is built from TRBV10-3 and TRBJ1-1; weak D call: TRBD1 (5 bases). Germline CDR1 is ENHRY and CDR2 is SYGVKD. This CDR3 spans 13 amino acids. V shed 5 bases and J shed 5 bases, with 12 bases lying between them. The CDR3 nucleotides are TGTGCCATCAGTCAGGGCCTGGGGACTGAAGCTTTCTTT. Translated, it gives CAISQGLGTEAFF.

This chain connects TRBV14 to TRBJ2-7, with D tentatively TRBD1 (7 bases). This CDR3 is built from 18 residues. From germline, CDR1 is SGHDN and CDR2 FVKESK. V shed 1 base and J shed 1 base, with 20 bases lying between them. CDR3 residues: CASSQGMGPGDRSYEQYF. The CDR3 DNA follows: TGTGCCAGCAGCCAAGGGATGGGTCCGGGGGACAGATCCTACGAGCAGTACTTC.

The table lists this clonotype with a few counts. CDR3 nucleotides: TGTGCCAGCTCACCACAGTTTACCGGGTCGGGCATTCAGTACTTC. The encoded protein is CASSPQFTGSGIQYF. The rearrangement joins TRBV18 to TRBJ2-4; D is unclear. CDR3 length equals 15 residues. V gave up 1 base and J gave up 9 bases, with 16 bases separating them. Germline CDR1 KGHSH, CDR2 LQKENI.

The sample holds one count of this clonotype. The chain is built from TRBV20-1 and TRBJ2-7; 9 bases are shared with TRBD1. This CDR3 spans 16 amino acids. Germline V lookup: CDR1 DFQATT, CDR2 SNEGSKA (reference sequence). With V trimmed by 6 bases and J by 4 bases, 16 bases remained unmatched. In nucleotides, the CDR3 is TGCAGTGCCCGGGGGACAGGGCCTACTCTGGGGTACGAGCAGTACTTC. Translation: CSARGTGPTLGYEQYF.

V is TRBV27 and J is TRBJ2-7; perhaps TRBD1 as D (6 bases). The CDR3 totals 14 residues. Between the trimmed V and J ends, which lost 2 bases and 3 bases, there was a span of 11 bases. Germline V gives CDR1 MNHEY, CDR2 SMNVEV (reference sequence). The DNA of the CDR3 is TGTGCCAGCAGTTTAAGACAGGTCGGCTACGAGCAGTACTTC. Translating gives CASSLRQVGYEQYF.

Points on this clonotype: Since a much larger clone is just one base distant, this may be a read error. V gene TRBV3-1 combines with J gene TRBJ2-2, with 7 bases that match TRBD1. Germline CDR1 is LGHDT and CDR2 is YNNKEL (reference sequence). This CDR3 spans 17 amino acids. The V and J ends lost 1 base and 0 bases, in that order; junction bases with no gene match: 5. This CDR3 is CASSQAQQGPNTGELFF. The CDR3, as DNA: TGTGCCAGCAGCCAAGCCCAACAGGGGCCGAACACCGGGGAGCTGTTTTTT.

The gene calls are TRBV4-3 and TRBJ1-2, with D uncertain. The CDR3 is 13 amino acids. The V end lost 1 base, the J end lost 2 bases, and 5 bases lay between the germline ends. Per germline, CDR1 LGHNA and CDR2 YSLEER. The CDR3 DNA reads as TGCGCCAGCAGCCAAGCCCAGAACTATGGCTACACCTTC. This encodes CASSQAQNYGYTF.

This clonotype has at least ten counts. The gene calls are TRBV19 and TRBJ1-5; D is unresolved. This CDR3 comprises 15 residues. Germline V gene data show CDR1 as LNHDA and CDR2 as SQIVND (reference sequence). Trimming removed 5 bases from V and 2 bases from J, with 13 bases in between. Here the CDR3 reads CASSLDLIGNQPQHF. The CDR3 nucleotides read TGTGCCAGTAGTCTTGACCTCATAGGCAATCAGCCCCAGCATTTT.